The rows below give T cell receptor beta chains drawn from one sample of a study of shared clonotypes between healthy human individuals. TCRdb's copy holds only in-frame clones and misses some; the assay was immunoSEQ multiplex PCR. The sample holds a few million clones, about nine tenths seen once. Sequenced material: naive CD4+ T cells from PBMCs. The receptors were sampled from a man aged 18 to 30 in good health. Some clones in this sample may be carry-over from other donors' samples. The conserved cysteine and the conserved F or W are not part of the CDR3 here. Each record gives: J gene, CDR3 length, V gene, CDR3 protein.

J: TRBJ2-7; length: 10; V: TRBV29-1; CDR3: SVRSGYYEQY
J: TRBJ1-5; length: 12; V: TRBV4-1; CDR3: ASSPRTGNQPQH
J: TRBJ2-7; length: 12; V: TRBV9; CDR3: ASSVAGQSYEQY
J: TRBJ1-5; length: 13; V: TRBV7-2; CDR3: ASSPKGGGNQPQH
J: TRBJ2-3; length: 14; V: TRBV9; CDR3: ASSVGSSGSPDTQY
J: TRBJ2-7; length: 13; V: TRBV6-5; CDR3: ASSYSSGLADEQY
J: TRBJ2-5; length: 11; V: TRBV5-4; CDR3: ASSLGAQETQY
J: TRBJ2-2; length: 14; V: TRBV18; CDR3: ASSLRTSGNTGELF
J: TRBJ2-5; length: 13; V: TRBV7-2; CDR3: ASSLAGAGWETQY
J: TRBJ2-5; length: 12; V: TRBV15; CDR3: ATSRDRAAGTQY
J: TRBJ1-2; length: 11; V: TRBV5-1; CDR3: ASSLGQGAGYT
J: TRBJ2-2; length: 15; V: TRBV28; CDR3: ASRKRLAGVGTGELF
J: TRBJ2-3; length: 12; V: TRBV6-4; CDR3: ASSLTGSTDTQY
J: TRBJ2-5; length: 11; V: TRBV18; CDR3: ASSWDGQETQY
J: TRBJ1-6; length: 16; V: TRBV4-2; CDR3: ASRPGQGGGGLNSPLH
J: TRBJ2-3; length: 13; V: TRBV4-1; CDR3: ASSQKSGARDTQY
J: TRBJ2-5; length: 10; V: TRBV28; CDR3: ASSSGFETQY
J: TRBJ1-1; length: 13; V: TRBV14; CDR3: ASSQDLTGNTEAF
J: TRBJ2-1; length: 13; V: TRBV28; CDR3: ASSPPQLVTDEQF
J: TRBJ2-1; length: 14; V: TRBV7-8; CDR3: ASSHRRWSPEGEQF
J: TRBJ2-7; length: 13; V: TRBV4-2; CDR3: ASSSSSGGPGVQY
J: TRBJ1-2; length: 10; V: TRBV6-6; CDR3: ASSYSGAGYT
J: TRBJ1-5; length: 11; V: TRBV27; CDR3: ASSFGRDAPQH
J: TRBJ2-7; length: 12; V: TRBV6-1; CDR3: ASSTGGGLYEQY
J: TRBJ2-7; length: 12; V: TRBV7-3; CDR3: ASSLLGQGSEQY
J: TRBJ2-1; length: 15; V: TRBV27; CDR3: ASSLGERAFSYNEQF
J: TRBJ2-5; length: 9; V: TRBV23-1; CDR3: ASSPIETQY
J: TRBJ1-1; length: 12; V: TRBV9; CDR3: ASSVGVSSTEAF
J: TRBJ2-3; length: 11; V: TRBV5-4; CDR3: ASSSRESDTQY
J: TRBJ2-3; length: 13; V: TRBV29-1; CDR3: SVSGTGAPTDTQY
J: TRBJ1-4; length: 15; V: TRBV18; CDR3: ASSPPGTGLFNEKLF
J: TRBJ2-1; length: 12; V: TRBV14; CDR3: ASSQVSGYNEQF
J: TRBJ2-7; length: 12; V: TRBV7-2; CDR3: ASSPGSLTYEQY
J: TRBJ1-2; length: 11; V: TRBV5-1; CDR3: ASRQTGERGYT
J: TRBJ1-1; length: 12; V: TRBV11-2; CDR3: ASSLRWGSLEAF
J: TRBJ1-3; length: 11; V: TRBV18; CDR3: ASSPQGGNTIY
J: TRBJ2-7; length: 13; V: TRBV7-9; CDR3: ASSFTSGRASEQY
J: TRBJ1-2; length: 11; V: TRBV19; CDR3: ASSIGQGGGYT
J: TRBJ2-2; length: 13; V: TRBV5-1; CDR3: ASSLVGVGTGELF
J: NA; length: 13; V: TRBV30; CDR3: AWSAITTGAYEQY